This T cell receptor (beta chain) came from a study of cytomegalovirus exposure and HLA in healthy donors. V was trimmed by 5 bases and J by 6 bases, leaving 11 bases between them. The CDR3 has 13 residues. Germline V gives CDR1 LNHNV, CDR2 YYDKDF (reference sequence). Study outcomes and limitations: There were several of the most significant clusters that appeared linked to common viral pathogens in a later analysis.

60 Vbeta and 13 Jbeta primers were used in PCR. The method was immunoSEQ multiplex PCR; TCRdb's version includes in-frame clones alone and lacks a portion of them. Altogether 90,000 to 100,000 clones are present, 9.4% being singletons, with the ten largest covering about 5%. Notes on this clone: The antigen remains unidentified.

This sequence joins TRBV15 and TRBJ1-5, with no clear D. This receptor was taken from a man over 45 in good health and CMV-seropositive. Sequencing used PBMCs. CDR3 in amino acids: CATSPIGFQPQHF. The CDR3, as DNA: TGTGCCACCAGCCCCATCGGGTTTCAGCCCCAGCATTTT.